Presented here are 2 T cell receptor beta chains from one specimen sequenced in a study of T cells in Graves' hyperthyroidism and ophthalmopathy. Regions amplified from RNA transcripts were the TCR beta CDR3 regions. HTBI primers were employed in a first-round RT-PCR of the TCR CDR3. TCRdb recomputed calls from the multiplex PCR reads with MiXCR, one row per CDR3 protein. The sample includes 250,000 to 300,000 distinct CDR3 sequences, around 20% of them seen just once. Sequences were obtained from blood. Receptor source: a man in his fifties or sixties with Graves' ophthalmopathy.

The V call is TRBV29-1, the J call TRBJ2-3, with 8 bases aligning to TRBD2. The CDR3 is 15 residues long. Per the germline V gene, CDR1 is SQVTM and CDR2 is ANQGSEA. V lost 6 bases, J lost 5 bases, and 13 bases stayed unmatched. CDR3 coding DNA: TGCAGCGTCAGCCACCGAGCGGGAGTGGGAGATACGCAGTATTTT. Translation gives CSVSHRAGVGDTQYF.

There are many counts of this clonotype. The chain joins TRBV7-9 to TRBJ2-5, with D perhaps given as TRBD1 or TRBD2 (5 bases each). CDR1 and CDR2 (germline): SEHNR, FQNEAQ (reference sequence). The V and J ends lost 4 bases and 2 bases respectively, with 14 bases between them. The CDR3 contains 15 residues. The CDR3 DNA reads TGTGCCAGCAGCTCCCCCGGGACCACTCAAGAGACCCAGTACTTC. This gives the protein CASSSPGTTQETQYF. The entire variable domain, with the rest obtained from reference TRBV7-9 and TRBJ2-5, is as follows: DTGVSQNPRHKITKRGQNVTFRCDPISEHNRLYWYRQTLGQGPEFLTYFQNEAQLEKSRLLSDRFSAERPKGSFSTLEIQRTEQGDSAMYLCASSSPGTTQETQYFGPGTRLLVL.